This TCR beta chain appears in the sequencing data of a study of CD8 T cells in ankylosing spondylitis. General study findings and limits: Blood from ankylosing spondylitis patients appeared to carry a characteristic roughly eight-variant TCR beta motif. Peripheral blood held disease-linked clones only at relatively low frequency, and these were CD8+.

Quantitative 5'-RACE was performed with molecular barcodes, and it yielded the TCR beta libraries. TCRdb re-analysed the 5' RACE reads in MiXCR, keeping a single row per CDR3 protein. This sample has approximately 300,000 distinct CDR3 sequences, with 6.5% to 10% found just once. On this clonotype itself: Its specificity is not known.

There are 16 residues in the CDR3. Per germline, CDR1 LNHDA and CDR2 SQIVND (reference sequence). Trimming took off 0 bases at V and 5 bases at J, with 17 bases between the two ends. The sample was blood, either unsorted or a sorted T cell fraction (not recorded which). The gene calls are TRBV19 and TRBJ2-7, with D perhaps given as TRBD1 or TRBD2 (6 bases each). This sequence was found in a male donor with ankylosing spondylitis. CDR3 protein: CASSIDPGANGNEQYF. CDR3 bases: TGTGCCAGTAGTATAGATCCGGGGGCCAACGGGAACGAGCAGTACTTC. The full variable domain, its missing parts supplied by reference TRBV19 and TRBJ2-7, is DGGITQSPKYLFRKEGQNVTLSCEQNLNHDAMYWYRQDPGQGLRLIYYSQIVNDFQKGDIAEGYSVSREKKESFPLTVTSAQKNPTAFYLCASSIDPGANGNEQYFGPGTRLTVT.